This entry is about one T cell receptor beta chain. Its antigen is not known. Genomic DNA of every subset was divided equally among multiple immunoSEQ plates. Profiling relied on immunoSEQ multiplex PCR, and the TCRdb table lists in-frame clones only, not all of them. Found here are roughly 2 million clones, approximately 96% of them singletons; the top ten hold roughly 0.13%. This sample is part of a study of shared clonotypes between healthy human individuals. Study-wide context: CD4 naive and memory got three plates each, CD8 naive two, CD8 memory one.

Study-level findings and limits: Larger estimated richness was generally recorded for naive subsets relative to memory subsets. Several donors had approximately 4.6% of their naive CD4 clonotypes in common.

The V end was cut by 2 bases, the J end by 2 bases, with 10 bases between. Germline CDR1 and CDR2: GTSNPN and SVGIG (reference sequence). This CDR3 is 13 amino acids long. The clonotype originates from a young man in good health. The rearrangement joins TRBV30 to TRBJ2-7, with D possibly matching TRBD2 (7 bases). Material: naive CD4+ T cells sorted from blood. Subset noted: CD45RA+ positively selected. CDR3 residues: CAWSRGDTYEQYF. Here the CDR3 DNA reads TGTGCCTGGAGTCGGGGGGACACCTACGAGCAGTACTTC.